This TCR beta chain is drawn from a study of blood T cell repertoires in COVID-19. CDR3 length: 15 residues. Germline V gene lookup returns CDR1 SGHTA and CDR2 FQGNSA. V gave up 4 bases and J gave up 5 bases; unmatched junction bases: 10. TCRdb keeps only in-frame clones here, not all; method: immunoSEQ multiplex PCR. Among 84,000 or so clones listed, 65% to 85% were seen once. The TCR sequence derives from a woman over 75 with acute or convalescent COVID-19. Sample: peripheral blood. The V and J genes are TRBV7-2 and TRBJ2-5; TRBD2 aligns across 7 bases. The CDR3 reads CASSSSVTGGETQYF. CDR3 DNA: TGTGCCAGCAGCTCCTCGGTGACCGGGGGGGAGACCCAGTACTTC.